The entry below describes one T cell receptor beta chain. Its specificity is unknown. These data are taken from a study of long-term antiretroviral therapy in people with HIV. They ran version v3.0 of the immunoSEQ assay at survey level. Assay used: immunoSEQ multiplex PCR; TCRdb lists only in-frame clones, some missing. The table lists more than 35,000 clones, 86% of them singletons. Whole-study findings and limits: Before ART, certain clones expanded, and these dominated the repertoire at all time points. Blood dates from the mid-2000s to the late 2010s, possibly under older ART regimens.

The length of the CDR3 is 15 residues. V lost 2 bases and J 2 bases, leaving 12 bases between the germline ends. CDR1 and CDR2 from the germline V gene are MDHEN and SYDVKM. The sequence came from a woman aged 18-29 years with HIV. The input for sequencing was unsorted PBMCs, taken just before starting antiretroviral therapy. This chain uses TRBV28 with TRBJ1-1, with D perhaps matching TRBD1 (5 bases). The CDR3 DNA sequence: TGTGCCAGCAGTTTAAGTGGGGGGGTTAACACTGAAGCTTTCTTT. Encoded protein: CASSLSGGVNTEAFF.